Following are 10 T cell receptor beta chains from one sample sequenced in a study of T cell repertoires in cytomegalovirus infection. TCRdb ran MiXCR on the reads and lists one entry per CDR3 protein. The sample carries 400,000 to 550,000 distinct CDR3 sequences, about 11% recorded once. Sequenced material: PBMCs. These receptors originate from a human donor in good health (CMV status not recorded). Some clones in this sample may be carry-over from other donors' samples.

This clonotype was detected only a few times. This chain uses TRBV11-3 with TRBJ2-3; D may correspond to TRBD1 or TRBD2 (5 bases each). Between the trimmed V and J ends, which lost 0 bases and 0 bases, there was a span of 10 bases. The CDR3 is 16 residues long. Looked up from germline, CDR1 is SGHNT and CDR2 is YENEEA. The CDR3 coding sequence is TGTGCCAGCAGCTTAGATACCCGGGACAGCACAGATACGCAGTATTTT. Protein: CASSLDTRDSTDTQYF.

This clonotype has at least ten counts. The rearrangement joins TRBV6-1 to TRBJ2-5; TRBD1 might be the D (6 bases). V lost 3 bases, J lost 4 bases, and 12 bases lay in between. Germline V gives CDR1 MNHNS, CDR2 SASEGT. This CDR3 region has 14 residues. DNA for the CDR3: TGTGCCAGCAGTGACAGGGGAAGATCAGAGACCCAGTACTTC. Amino acid sequence: CASSDRGRSETQYF.

This clonotype was seen at least ten times. The chain links TRBV28 to TRBJ2-1; 9 nucleotides align to TRBD1. Germline V CDR1 and CDR2: MDHEN, SYDVKM. V trimming: 6 bases; J trimming: 1 base; junction bases outside the gene matches: 1. The CDR3 length is 14 residues. The CDR3 loop reads CASRGQGSYNEQFF. CDR3 sequence (DNA): TGTGCCAGCAGGGGACAGGGTTCCTACAATGAGCAGTTCTTC. Full variable domain (missing parts from reference TRBV28 and TRBJ2-1): DVKVTQSSRYLVKRTGEKVFLECVQDMDHENMFWYRQDPGLGLRLIYFSYDVKMKEKGDIPEGYSVSREKKERFSLILESASTNQTSMYLCASRGQGSYNEQFFGPGTRLTVL.

This clonotype has ten or more counts. This rearrangement joins TRBV20-1 to TRBJ2-5; tentative D call: TRBD1 (5 bases). Trimming pared 3 bases from V and 2 bases from J, leaving 7 bases between. The CDR3 has 12 amino acids. CDR1 is DFQATT and CDR2 is SNEGSKA in the germline V gene (reference sequence). CDR3 in amino acids: CSARTDQETQYF. The CDR3 DNA sequence: TGCAGTGCTAGGACAGATCAAGAGACCCAGTACTTC.

The chain recombines TRBV29-1 with TRBJ2-2; D remains unclear. CDR1 is SQVTM, CDR2 ANQGSEA, per germline. The CDR3 spans 13 residues. Trimming took off 4 bases at V and 8 bases at J, with 14 bases between the two ends. The CDR3 loop reads CSVGVGVEGELFF. The CDR3, as DNA: TGCAGCGTTGGGGTTGGGGTTGAGGGGGAGCTGTTTTTT.

This clonotype came up a few times. The genes are TRBV20-1 and TRBJ2-3; D is perhaps TRBD2 (5 bases). The CDR3 extends over 14 amino acids. The germline V gene encodes CDR1 DFQATT and CDR2 SNEGSKA (reference sequence). V lost 6 bases and J 0 bases, leaving 13 bases between the germline ends. The CDR3 here is CSAQSGPSTDTQYF. The CDR3 coding sequence is TGCAGTGCCCAGAGCGGCCCAAGCACAGATACGCAGTATTTT.

This clonotype was observed at least ten times. V gene TRBV20-1 combines with J gene TRBJ2-3; TRBD2 matches 8 bases. Germline assignment: CDR1 DFQATT and CDR2 SNEGSKA (reference sequence). CDR3 length: 18 residues. With 1 base clipped from V and 2 bases from J, the junction kept 14 bases outside the gene matches. The CDR3 here is CSARGDEPGLVITDTQYF. DNA of the CDR3: TGCAGTGCTAGAGGCGACGAACCGGGACTAGTCATCACAGATACGCAGTATTTT.

This clonotype came up a few times. The gene calls are TRBV5-1 and TRBJ2-2; the match to TRBD2 covers 7 bases. Trimming cost V 7 bases and J 3 bases; bases outside gene matches: 6. This CDR3 is built from 14 residues. Germline CDR1 and CDR2: SGHRS and YFSETQ. The CDR3 loop is CASGAGRDTGELFF. Written as DNA, the CDR3 is TGCGCCAGCGGAGCGGGGAGAGACACCGGGGAGCTGTTTTTT.

The table lists this clonotype with many counts. The J gene is TRBJ1-2, the V gene TRBV2; the match to TRBD1 covers 9 bases. Per germline, CDR1 SNHLY and CDR2 FYNNEI. The ends lost 6 bases at V and 8 bases at J; junction bases unmatched: 4. This CDR3 contains 12 residues. The CDR3 bases are TGTGCCAGCAGGGAGGACAGGGGCGGCTACACCTTC. Translated, it gives CASREDRGGYTF.

This clonotype was counted only a few times. This chain links TRBV3-1 with TRBJ1-4; the D is unclear. V was pared by 4 bases and J by 6 bases, with 18 bases between. The CDR3 contains 16 residues. CDR1 and CDR2 from the germline V gene are LGHDT and YNNKEL (reference sequence). Written as DNA, the CDR3 is TGTGCCAGCAGCCGCCACTGGACCTCAGAAGATGAAAAACTGTTTTTT. This translates into CASSRHWTSEDEKLFF. Full variable domain (rest looked up from reference TRBV3-1 and TRBJ1-4): DTAVSQTPKYLVTQMGNDKSIKCEQNLGHDTMYWYKQDSKKFLKIMFSYNNKELIINETVPNRFSPKSPDKAHLNLHINSLELGDSAVYFCASSRHWTSEDEKLFFGSGTQLSVL.